This T cell receptor (beta chain) originates from a study of long-term antiretroviral therapy in people with HIV. Run at survey level, the immunoSEQ assay was version v3.0. Repertoires were generated with immunoSEQ multiplex PCR, while TCRdb's copy carries only in-frame clones and drops some. The data show fewer than 25,000 clones, with about 80% seen just once and about 4.5% held by the top ten. Germline V lookup: CDR1 GTSNPN, CDR2 SVGIG (reference sequence). Trimming stripped 3 bases from V and 2 bases from J, with 6 bases between. CDR3 length: 12 amino acids. Only United States sites treated participants with HIV. Study-level points and caveats: Clonotypes expanded prior to ART showed repertoire dominance at all sampled time points. Compared with controls, HIV repertoires showed narrower CDR3 length ranges. Blood collection from about 2004 to 2018 possibly occurred under older ART regimens.

Turning to this clone: What it binds is unknown.

This sample comprised unsorted PBMCs, obtained roughly 6.2 years after starting antiretroviral therapy. The rearrangement joins TRBV30 to TRBJ2-3; the D is unclear. The receptor's source is a young man with HIV. The CDR3 coding sequence is TGTGCCTGGAGCCCTTCCACAGATACGCAGTATTTT. Encoded protein: CAWSPSTDTQYF. Complete variable domain (other parts from reference TRBV30 and TRBJ2-3): SQTIHQWPATLVQPVGSPLSLECTVEGTSNPNLYWYRQAAGRGLQLLFYSVGIGQISSEVPQNLSASRPQDRQFILSSKKLLLSDSGFYLCAWSPSTDTQYFGPGTRLTVL.